This T cell receptor beta chain came from a study of blood T cells in healthy people across ages. In germline, CDR1 is SGHAT, CDR2 FQNNGV. V was clipped by 2 bases and J by 12 bases, with 20 bases between them. The CDR3 consists of 15 residues. Primed by a sample-barcoded 5' primer and a J-beta primer mix, a second PCR proceeded for 7 to 11 cycles. TCRdb processed the 5' RACE reads anew with MiXCR; each CDR3 protein has one entry. The data hold about 1.6 million distinct CDR3 sequences, with about 35% observed a single time. The clonotype was recovered from a woman aged 25-40 years in good health. The J gene is TRBJ2-1, the V gene TRBV11-2; D not resolved. What was sequenced was blood. This chain's CDR3 is CASSLIWPGPSWQFF. CDR3 bases: TGTGCCAGCAGCTTAATATGGCCAGGCCCCTCCTGGCAGTTCTTC. The full variable domain, in which reference TRBV11-2 and TRBJ2-1 provide the parts outside the CDR3, is EAGVAQSPRYKIIEKRQSVAFWCNPISGHATLYWYQQILGQGPKLLIQFQNNGVVDDSQLPKDRFSAERLKGVDSTLKIQPAKLEDSAVYLCASSLIWPGPSWQFFGPGTRLTVL.